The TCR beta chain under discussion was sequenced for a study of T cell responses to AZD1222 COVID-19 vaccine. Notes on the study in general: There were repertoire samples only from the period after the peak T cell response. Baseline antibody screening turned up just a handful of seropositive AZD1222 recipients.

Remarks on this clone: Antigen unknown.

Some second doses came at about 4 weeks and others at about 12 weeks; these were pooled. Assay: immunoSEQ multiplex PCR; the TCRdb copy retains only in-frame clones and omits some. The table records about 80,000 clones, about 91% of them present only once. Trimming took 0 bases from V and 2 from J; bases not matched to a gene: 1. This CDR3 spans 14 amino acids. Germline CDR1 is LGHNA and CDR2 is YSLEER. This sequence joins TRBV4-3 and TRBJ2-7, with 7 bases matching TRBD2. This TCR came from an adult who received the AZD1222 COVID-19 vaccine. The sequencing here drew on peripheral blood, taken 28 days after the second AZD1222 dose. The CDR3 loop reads CASSQDGGAYEQYF. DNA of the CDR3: TGCGCCAGCAGCCAAGATGGGGGGGCCTACGAGCAGTACTTC.